The next 6 T cell receptor beta chains were all read from a single sample in a study of cytomegalovirus exposure and HLA in healthy donors. Assay used: immunoSEQ multiplex PCR; TCRdb lists only in-frame clones, some missing. The profile shows 250,000 to 400,000 clones, approximately 91% of them singletons. The sequenced sample was PBMCs. Receptor source: a man aged 30-40 years in good health and CMV-seronegative.

V is TRBV18 and J is TRBJ1-1; 7 bases agree with TRBD1. This CDR3 comprises 15 residues. J lost 2 bases, V lost 0 bases, and 3 bases had no gene match. Germline values: CDR1 KGHSH, CDR2 LQKENI. CDR3 loop: CASSPPTGTNTEAFF. CDR3 coding DNA: TGTGCCAGCTCACCACCGACAGGGACCAACACTGAAGCTTTCTTT.

The gene calls are TRBV5-5 and TRBJ2-7; D unresolved. This CDR3 contains 17 residues. The V gene lost 4 bases and the J gene lost 2 bases, with 22 bases spanning the gap. Germline V gene data show CDR1 as SGHKS and CDR2 as YYEKEE (reference sequence). CDR3 nucleotide sequence: TGTGCCAGCAGCCTGGCTATGGCGGCGCGGCCGGCCTACGAGCAGTACTTC. Encoded protein: CASSLAMAARPAYEQYF.

The J gene is TRBJ1-1, the V gene TRBV5-8, with D hard to call. The germline V gene has CDR1 SGHTS and CDR2 YDEGEE. CDR3 size: 12 residues. With 2 bases removed from V and 10 bases from J, the gap between germline ends came to 12 bases. The CDR3 reads CASSLKRLGAFF. The DNA for the CDR3 is TGTGCCAGCAGCTTAAAGAGACTTGGAGCTTTCTTT.

CDR3 in amino acids: CASSQDTRAAAFF. The CDR3, as DNA: TGCGCCAGCAGCCAAGATACGAGGGCGGCGGCTTTCTTT. The chain links TRBV4-1 to TRBJ1-1; no clear D. CDR3 length: 13 amino acids. V lost 0 bases to trimming and J lost 11 bases, with 13 bases between them. Germline values: CDR1 MGHRA, CDR2 YSYEKL.

The rearrangement uses TRBV5-6 and TRBJ1-5; tentative D call: TRBD1 (6 bases). V lost 0 bases, J lost 10 bases, and 17 bases lay in between. Germline CDR1 reads SGHDT; CDR2 reads YYEEEE. The CDR3 is 15 amino acids. The CDR3 is CASSLDAQGAHPQHF. The CDR3 DNA follows: TGTGCCAGCAGCTTGGACGCACAGGGCGCTCACCCCCAGCATTTT. Drawing the rest from reference TRBV5-6 and TRBJ1-5, the complete variable domain is DAGVTQSPTHLIKTRGQQVTLRCSPKSGHDTVSWYQQALGQGPQFIFQYYEEEERQRGNFPDRFSGHQFPNYSSELNVNALLLGDSALYLCASSLDAQGAHPQHFGDGTRLSIL.

This clone was picked up one time. This chain joins TRBV4-3 and TRBJ2-5; no firm D call. CDR3 size: 13 residues. CDR1 and CDR2 from the germline V gene are LGHNA and YSLEER. Trimming shortened V by 4 bases and J by 5 bases, and 11 bases separated the two germline ends. The CDR3 protein is CASSLSVEETQYF. The DNA for the CDR3 is TGCGCCAGCAGCCTAAGCGTTGAGGAGACCCAGTACTTC.